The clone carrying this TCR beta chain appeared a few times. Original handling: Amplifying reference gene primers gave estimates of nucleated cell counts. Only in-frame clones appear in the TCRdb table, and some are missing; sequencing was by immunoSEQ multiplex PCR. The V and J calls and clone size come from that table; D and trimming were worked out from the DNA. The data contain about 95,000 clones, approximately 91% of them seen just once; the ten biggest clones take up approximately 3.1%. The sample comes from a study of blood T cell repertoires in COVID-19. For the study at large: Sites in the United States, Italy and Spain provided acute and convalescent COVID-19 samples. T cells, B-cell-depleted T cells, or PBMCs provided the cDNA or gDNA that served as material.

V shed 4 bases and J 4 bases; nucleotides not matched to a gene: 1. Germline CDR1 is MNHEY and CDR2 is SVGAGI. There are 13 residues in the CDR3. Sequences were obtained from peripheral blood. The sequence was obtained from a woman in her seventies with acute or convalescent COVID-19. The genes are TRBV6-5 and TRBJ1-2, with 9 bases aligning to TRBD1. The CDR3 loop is CASSSQGAYGYTF. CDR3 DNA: TGTGCCAGCAGTTCACAGGGGGCCTATGGCTACACCTTC.